This T cell receptor beta chain comes out of a study of regulatory T cells in long-lasting Graves disease. In building TCR beta libraries, iRepertoire HTBI primers were used together with Arm-PCR of CDR3 regions. TCRdb re-called the multiplex PCR reads through MiXCR, storing one row per CDR3 protein. The table has 500,000 to 700,000 distinct CDR3 sequences, 16% seen once. Only a few counts were recorded for this clonotype. Time point meaning: newly diagnosed GD, antithyroid drugs for less than 3 months. With RNA extracted from PBMCs as input, the TCR library was made. EDTA tubes held Nine milliliters of peripheral blood from each patient. The germline CDR1 and CDR2 sequences are SQVTM and ANQGSEA. The CDR3 loop spans 15 amino acids. Trimming shortened V by 0 bases and J by 5 bases, and 13 bases separated the two germline ends. In addition, the sample was reused for a study of T cells in Graves' hyperthyroidism and ophthalmopathy. This second study says: When the TCR CDR3 underwent first-round RT-PCR, the HTBI primer set was used. Most thyroid clonotypes expanded above 0.001 appeared in blood too. Progression to ophthalmopathy was predicted a median of roughly 6.5 months early.

This chain links TRBV29-1 with TRBJ1-4; D call uncertain. This sequence was found in a young woman with Graves disease. Sequences were derived from peripheral blood mononuclear cells (PBMCs), sampled at new diagnosis, from a patient treated with antithyroid drugs. Here the CDR3 DNA reads TGCAGCGTTGAAGATCGCCAGGCGCGCAATGAAAAACTGTTTTTT. Encoded protein: CSVEDRQARNEKLFF.